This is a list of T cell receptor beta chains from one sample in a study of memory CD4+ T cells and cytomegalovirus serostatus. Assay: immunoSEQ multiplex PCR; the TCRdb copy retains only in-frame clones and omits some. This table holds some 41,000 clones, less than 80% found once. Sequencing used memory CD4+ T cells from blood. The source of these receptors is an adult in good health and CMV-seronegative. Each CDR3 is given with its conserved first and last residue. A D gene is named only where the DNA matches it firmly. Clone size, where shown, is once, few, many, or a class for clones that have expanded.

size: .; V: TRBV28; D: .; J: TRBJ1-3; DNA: TGTGCCAGCAGTCCCCCCCAAGGAAACACCATATATTTT; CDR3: CASSPPQGNTIYF
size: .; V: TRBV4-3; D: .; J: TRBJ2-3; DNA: TGCGCCAGCAGCCAGGGTAGGGATACGCAGTATTTT; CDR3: CASSQGRDTQYF
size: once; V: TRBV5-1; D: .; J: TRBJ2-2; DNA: TGCGCCAGCAGCTTGGCCCTGTTTTTGGACACCGGGGAGCTGTTTTTT; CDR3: CASSLALFLDTGELFF
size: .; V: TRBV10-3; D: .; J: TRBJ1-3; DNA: TGTGCCATCAGTGAGGGGATCTACTCTGGAAACACCATATATTTT; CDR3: CAISEGIYSGNTIYF
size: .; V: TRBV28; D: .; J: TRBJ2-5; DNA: TGTGCCAGCAGTCGCCCCGCAAAAGAGACCCAGTACTTC; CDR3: CASSRPAKETQYF
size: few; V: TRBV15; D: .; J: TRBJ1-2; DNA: TGTGCCACCTCGTTGGGGCGGCAGTCTTTTGGCTACACCTTC; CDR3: CATSLGRQSFGYTF
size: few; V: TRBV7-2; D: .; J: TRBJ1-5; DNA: TGTGCCAGCAGCCCCCGATCGGGGCAGGATCAGCCCCAGCATTTT; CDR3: CASSPRSGQDQPQHF
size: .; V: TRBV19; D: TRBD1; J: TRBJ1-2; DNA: TGTGCCAGTAGTACCGGACAGGGAGCTATTGGAGGCTACACCTTC; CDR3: CASSTGQGAIGGYTF
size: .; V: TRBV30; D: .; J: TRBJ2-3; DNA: TGTGCCTGGAGTTCCCTTGGGGTGGCGCAGTATTTT; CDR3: CAWSSLGVAQYF
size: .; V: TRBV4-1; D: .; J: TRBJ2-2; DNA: TGCGCCAGCAGCCAGCCGCTGACTAGTAGGGCCGGGGAGCTGTTTTTT; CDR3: CASSQPLTSRAGELFF
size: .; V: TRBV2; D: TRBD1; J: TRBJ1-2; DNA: TGTGCCAGCAGTGAGGGACAGGGGGGAGCGGGCTATGGCTACACCTTC; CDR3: CASSEGQGGAGYGYTF
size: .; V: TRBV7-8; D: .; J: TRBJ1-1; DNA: TGTGCCAGCAGTCACCTGGGAGGTGAAGCTTTCTTT; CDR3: CASSHLGGEAFF
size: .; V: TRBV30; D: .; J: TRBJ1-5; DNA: TGTGCCTGGTCTCCTGGAGTCACTAGCAATCAGCCCCAGCATTTT; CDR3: CAWSPGVTSNQPQHF
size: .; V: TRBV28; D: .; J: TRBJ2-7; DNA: TGTGCCAGCAGGACAGGCTACGAGCAGTACTTC; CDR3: CASRTGYEQYF
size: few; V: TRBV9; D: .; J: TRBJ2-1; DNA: TGTGCCAGCAGCCCAGGGGCGGGGGATAACAATGAGCAGTTCTTC; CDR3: CASSPGAGDNNEQFF
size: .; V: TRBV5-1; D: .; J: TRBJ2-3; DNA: TGCGCCAGCAGCCTGAGTACGGGGTTTGGGACACCCGCGGATACGCAGTATTTT; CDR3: CASSLSTGFGTPADTQYF
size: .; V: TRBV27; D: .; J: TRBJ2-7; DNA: TGTGCCAGCAGTTATGGTTTCGAGCAGTACTTC; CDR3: CASSYGFEQYF
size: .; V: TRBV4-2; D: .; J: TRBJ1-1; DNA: TGTGCCAGCAGCCAACTTGGGGAGGGGAGTACTGAAGCTTTCTTT; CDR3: CASSQLGEGSTEAFF
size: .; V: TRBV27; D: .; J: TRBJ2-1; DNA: TGTGCCAGCAGAACCAACAGGTTGGGGTTATACAATGAGCAGTTCTTC; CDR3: CASRTNRLGLYNEQFF
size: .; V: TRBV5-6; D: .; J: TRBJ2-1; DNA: TGTGCCAGCAGCTTGAGAGGAAACAGGATCAGTGAGCAGTTCTTC; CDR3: CASSLRGNRISEQFF
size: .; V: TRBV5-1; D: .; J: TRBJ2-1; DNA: TGCGCCAGCAGCATCATACTCAATGAGCAGTTCTTC; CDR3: CASSIILNEQFF
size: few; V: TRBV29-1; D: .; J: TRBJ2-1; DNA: TGCAGCGTCGAAGAAAGTAGGCACTCCACAACTCATGAGCAGTTCTTC; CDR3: CSVEESRHSTTHEQFF
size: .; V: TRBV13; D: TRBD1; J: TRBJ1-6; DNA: TGTGCCAGCAGCTTAGGGGACAGGGGGTATAATTCACCCCTCCACTTT; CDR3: CASSLGDRGYNSPLHF
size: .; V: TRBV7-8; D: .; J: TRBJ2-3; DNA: TGTGCCAGTAAGGTTCGGCACGGGCGGCGGGTACTGTCCTCTAGCACAGATACGCAGTATTTT; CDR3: CASKVRHGRRVLSSSTDTQYF
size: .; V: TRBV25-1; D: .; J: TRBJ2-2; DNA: TGTGCCAGCACCCCGGGGGGCATGACCGGGGAGCTGTTTTTT; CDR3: CASTPGGMTGELFF
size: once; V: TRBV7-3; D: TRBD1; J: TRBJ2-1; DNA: TGTGCCAGCAGCTTTCCCGGACAGGGGTTGTTCTTC; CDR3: CASSFPGQGLFF
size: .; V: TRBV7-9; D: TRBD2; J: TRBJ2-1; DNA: TGTGCCAGCAGCTCAGGGTTCGGCTTAGCGGGAATCGATGAGCAGTTCTTC; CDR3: CASSSGFGLAGIDEQFF
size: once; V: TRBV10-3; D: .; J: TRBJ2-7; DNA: TGTGCCATCAGTCGAGGGGGGTACGAGCAGTACTTC; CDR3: CAISRGGYEQYF
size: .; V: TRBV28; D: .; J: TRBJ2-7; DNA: TGTGCCAGCAGCCTCTCGACGGGAGAGAACTACGAGCAGTACTTC; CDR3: CASSLSTGENYEQYF